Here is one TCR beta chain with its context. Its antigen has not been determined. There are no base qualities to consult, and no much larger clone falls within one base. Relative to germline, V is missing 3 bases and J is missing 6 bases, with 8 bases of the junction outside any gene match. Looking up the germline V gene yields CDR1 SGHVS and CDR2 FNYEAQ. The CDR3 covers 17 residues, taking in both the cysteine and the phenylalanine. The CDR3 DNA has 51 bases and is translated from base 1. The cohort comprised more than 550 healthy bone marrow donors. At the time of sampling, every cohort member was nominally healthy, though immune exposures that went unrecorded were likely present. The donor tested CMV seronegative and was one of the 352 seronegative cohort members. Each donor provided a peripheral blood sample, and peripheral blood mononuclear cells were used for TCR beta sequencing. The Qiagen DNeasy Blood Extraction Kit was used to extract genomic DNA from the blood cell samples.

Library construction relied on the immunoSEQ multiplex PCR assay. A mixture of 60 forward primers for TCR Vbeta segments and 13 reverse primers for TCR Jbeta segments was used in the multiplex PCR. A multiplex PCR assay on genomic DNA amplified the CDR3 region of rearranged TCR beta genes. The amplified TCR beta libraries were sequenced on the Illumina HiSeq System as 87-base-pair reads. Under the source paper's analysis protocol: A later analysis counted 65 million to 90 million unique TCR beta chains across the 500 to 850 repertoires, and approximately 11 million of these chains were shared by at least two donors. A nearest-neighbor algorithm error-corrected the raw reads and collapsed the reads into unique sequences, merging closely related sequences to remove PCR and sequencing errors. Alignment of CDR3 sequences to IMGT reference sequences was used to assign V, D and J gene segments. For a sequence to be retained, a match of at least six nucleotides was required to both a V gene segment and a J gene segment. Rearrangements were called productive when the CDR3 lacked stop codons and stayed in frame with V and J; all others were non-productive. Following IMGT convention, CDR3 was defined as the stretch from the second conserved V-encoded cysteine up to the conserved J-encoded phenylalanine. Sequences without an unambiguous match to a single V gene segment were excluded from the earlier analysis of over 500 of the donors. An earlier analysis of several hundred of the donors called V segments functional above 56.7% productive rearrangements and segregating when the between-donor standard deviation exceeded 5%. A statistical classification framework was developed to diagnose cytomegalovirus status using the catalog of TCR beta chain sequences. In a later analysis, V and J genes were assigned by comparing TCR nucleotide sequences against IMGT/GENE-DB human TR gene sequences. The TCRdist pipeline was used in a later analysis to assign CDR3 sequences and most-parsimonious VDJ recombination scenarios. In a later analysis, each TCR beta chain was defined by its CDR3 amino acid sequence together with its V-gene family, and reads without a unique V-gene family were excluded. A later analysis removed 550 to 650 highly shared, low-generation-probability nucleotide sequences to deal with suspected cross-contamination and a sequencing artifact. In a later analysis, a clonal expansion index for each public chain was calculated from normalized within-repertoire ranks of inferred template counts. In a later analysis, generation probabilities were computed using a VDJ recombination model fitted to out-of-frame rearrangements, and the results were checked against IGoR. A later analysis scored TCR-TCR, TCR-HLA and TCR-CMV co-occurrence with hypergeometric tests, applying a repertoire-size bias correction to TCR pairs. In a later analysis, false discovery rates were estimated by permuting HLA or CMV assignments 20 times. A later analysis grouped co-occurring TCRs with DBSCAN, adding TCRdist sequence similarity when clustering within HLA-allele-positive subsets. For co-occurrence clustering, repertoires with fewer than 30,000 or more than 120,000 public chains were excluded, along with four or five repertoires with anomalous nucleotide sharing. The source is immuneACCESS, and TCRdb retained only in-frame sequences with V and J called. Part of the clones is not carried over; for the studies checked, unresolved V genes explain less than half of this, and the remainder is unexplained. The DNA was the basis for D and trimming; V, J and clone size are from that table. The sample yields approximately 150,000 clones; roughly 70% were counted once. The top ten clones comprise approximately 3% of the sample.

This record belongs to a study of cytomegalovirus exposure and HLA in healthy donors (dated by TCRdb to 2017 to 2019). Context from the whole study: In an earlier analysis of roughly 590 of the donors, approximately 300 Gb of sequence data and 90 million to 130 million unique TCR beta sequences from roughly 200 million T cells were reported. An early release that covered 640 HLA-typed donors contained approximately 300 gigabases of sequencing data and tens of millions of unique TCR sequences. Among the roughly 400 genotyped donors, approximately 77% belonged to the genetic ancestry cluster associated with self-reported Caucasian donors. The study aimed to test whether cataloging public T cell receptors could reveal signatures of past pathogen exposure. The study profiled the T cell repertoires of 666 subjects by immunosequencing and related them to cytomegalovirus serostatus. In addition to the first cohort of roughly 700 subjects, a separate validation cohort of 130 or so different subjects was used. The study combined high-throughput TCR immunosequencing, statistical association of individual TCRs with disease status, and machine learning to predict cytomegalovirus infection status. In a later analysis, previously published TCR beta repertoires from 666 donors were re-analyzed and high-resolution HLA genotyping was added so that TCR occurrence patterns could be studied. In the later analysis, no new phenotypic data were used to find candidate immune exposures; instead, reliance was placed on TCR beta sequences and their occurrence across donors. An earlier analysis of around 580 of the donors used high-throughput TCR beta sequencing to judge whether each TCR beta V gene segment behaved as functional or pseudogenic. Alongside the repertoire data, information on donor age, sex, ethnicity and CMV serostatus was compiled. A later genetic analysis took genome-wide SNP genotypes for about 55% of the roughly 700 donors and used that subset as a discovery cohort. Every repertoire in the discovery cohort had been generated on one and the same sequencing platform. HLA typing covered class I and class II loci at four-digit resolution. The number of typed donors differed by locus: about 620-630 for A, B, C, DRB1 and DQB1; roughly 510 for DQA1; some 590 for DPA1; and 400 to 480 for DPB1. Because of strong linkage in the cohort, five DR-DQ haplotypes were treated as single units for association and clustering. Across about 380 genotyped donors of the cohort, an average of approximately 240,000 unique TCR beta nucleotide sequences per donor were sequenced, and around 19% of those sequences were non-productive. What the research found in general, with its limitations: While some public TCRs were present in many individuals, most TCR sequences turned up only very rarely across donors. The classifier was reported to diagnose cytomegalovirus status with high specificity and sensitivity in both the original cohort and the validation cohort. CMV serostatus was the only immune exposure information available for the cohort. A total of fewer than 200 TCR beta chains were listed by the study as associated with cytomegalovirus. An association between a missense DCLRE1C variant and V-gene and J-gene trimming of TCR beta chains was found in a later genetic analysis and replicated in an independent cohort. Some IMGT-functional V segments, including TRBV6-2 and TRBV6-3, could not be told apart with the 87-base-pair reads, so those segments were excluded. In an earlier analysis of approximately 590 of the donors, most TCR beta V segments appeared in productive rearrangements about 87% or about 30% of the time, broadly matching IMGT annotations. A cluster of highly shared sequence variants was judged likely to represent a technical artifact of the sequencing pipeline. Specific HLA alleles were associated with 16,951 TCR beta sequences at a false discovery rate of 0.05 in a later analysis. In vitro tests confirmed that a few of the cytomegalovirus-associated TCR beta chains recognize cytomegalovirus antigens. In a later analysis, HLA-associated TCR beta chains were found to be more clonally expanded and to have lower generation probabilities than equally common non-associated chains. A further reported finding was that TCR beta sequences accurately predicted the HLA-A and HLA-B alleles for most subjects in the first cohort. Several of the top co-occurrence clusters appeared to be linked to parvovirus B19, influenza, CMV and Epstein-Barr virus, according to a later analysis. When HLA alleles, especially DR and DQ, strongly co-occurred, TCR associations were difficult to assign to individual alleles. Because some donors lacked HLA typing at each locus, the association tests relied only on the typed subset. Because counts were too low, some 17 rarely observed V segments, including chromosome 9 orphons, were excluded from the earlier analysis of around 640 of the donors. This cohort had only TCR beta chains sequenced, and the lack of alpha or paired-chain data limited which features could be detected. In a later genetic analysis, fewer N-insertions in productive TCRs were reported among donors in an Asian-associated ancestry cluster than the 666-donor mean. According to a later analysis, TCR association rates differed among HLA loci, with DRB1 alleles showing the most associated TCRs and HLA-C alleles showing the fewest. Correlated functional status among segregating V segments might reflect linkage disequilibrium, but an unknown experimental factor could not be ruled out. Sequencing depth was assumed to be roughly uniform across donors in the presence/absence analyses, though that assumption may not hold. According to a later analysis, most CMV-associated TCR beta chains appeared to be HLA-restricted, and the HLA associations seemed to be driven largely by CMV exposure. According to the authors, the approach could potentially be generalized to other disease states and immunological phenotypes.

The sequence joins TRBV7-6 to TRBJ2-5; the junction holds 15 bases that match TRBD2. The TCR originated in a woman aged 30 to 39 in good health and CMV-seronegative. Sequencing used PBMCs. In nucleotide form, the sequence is TGTGCCAGCAGCTTTGGACTAGCGGGGGGGCTCATAAAGACCCAGTACTTC. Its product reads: CASSFGLAGGLIKTQYF.